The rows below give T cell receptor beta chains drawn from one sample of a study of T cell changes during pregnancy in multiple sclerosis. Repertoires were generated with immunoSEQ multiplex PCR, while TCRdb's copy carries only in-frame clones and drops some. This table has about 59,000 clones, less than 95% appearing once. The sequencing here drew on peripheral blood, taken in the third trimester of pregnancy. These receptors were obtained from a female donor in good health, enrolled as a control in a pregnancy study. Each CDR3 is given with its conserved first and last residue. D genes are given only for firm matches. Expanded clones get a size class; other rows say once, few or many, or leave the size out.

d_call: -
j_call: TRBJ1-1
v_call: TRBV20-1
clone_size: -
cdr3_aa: CSARDNEAFF
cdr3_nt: TGCAGTGCCCGGGACAATGAAGCTTTCTTT

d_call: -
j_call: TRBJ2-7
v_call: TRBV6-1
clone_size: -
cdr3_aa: CASSEAAVVGVYEQYF
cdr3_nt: TGTGCCAGCAGTGAAGCCGCGGTGGTTGGCGTCTACGAGCAGTACTTC

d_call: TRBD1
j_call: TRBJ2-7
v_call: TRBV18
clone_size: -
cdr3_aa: CASSPKEGAAYEQYF
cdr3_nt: TGTGCCAGCTCACCCAAAGAGGGGGCGGCCTACGAGCAGTACTTC

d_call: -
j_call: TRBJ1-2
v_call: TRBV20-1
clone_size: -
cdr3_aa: CSARPDYGYTF
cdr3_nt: TGCAGTGCTAGACCTGACTATGGCTACACCTTC

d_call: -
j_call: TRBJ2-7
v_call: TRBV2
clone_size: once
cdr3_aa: CASSERTTRSYEQYF
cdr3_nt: TGTGCCAGCAGTGAGAGGACTACCAGGAGCTACGAGCAGTACTTC

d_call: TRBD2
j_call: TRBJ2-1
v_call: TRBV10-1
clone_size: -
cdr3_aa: CASSGEGTSGPNEQFF
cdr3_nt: TGCGCCAGCAGTGGTGAGGGGACTAGCGGTCCAAATGAGCAGTTCTTC

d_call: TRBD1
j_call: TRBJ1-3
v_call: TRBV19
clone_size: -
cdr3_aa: CASSRSGQTAGNTIYF
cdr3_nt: TGTGCCAGTAGTAGATCGGGACAGACGGCTGGAAACACCATATATTTT

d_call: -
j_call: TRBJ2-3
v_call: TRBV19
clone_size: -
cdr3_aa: CASKRGGTDTQYF
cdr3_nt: TGTGCCAGTAAAAGGGGCGGCACAGATACGCAGTATTTT

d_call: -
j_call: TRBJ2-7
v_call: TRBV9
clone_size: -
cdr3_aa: CASSASGTPSDEQYF
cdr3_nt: TGTGCCAGCAGCGCCTCCGGGACTCCCAGCGACGAGCAGTACTTC

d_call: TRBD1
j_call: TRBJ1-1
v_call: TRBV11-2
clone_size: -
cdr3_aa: CASSFYRGAEAFF
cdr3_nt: TGTGCCAGCAGCTTCTACAGGGGGGCTGAAGCTTTCTTT

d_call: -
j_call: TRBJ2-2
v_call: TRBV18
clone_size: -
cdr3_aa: CASSPEQRSNTGELFF
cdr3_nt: TGTGCCAGCTCACCTGAGCAGCGCTCGAACACCGGGGAGCTGTTTTTT

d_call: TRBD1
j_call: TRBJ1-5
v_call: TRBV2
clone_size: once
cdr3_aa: CASCRDRGSGQPQHF
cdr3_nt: TGTGCCAGCTGCCGGGACAGGGGATCGGGCCAGCCCCAGCATTTT

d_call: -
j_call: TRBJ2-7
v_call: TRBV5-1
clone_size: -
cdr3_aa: CASTSQLGAYEQYF
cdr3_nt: TGCGCCAGCACCTCTCAGCTCGGGGCCTACGAGCAGTACTTC

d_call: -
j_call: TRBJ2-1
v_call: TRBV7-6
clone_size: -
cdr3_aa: CASSAGPVGLNEQFF
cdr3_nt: TGTGCCAGCAGCGCGGGACCTGTTGGCCTCAATGAGCAGTTCTTC

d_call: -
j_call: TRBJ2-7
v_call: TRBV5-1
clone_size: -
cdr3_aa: CASSLDRGMGEQYF
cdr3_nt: TGCGCCAGCAGCTTGGATCGGGGGATGGGCGAGCAGTACTTC

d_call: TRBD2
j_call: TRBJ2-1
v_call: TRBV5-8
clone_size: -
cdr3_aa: CASSLWGGVVGLGQFF
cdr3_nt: TGTGCCAGCAGCTTGTGGGGGGGTGTAGTTGGACTCGGGCAGTTCTTC

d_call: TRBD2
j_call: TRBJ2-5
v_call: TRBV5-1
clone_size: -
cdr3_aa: CASQTRGLAQETQYF
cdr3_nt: TGCGCCAGCCAAACCCGGGGACTAGCCCAAGAGACCCAGTACTTC

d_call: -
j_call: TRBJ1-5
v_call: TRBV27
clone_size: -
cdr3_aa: CASSLGPGVDQPQHF
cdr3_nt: TGTGCCAGCAGTTTGGGGCCAGGGGTAGATCAGCCCCAGCATTTT

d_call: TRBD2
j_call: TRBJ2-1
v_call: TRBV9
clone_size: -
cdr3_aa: CASSVVGWGGYNEQFF
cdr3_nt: TGTGCCAGCAGCGTAGTAGGGTGGGGAGGGTACAATGAGCAGTTCTTC

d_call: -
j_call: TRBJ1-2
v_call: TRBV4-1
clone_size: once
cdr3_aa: CASSHFFANYTF
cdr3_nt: TGCGCCAGCAGCCATTTTTTCGCGAACTACACCTTC

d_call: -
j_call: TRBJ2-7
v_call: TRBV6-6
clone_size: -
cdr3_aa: CASSGGRQVPGEQYF
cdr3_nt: TGTGCCAGCAGTGGGGGTAGACAGGTCCCCGGCGAGCAGTACTTC

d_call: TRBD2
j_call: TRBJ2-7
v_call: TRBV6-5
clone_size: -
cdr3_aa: CASSYGSSGESYEQYF
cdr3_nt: TGTGCCAGCAGTTACGGCAGTAGCGGGGAATCCTACGAGCAGTACTTC

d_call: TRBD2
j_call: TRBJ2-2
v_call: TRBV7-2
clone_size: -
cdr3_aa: CASSLGRSGGARTGELFF
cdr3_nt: TGTGCCAGCAGCTTAGGGCGTAGCGGGGGGGCCAGAACCGGGGAGCTGTTTTTT

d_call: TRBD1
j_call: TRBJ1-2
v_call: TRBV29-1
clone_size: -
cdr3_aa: CSVAGRGTGKNYGYTF
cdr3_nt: TGCAGCGTTGCCGGACGAGGGACAGGGAAGAACTATGGCTACACCTTC